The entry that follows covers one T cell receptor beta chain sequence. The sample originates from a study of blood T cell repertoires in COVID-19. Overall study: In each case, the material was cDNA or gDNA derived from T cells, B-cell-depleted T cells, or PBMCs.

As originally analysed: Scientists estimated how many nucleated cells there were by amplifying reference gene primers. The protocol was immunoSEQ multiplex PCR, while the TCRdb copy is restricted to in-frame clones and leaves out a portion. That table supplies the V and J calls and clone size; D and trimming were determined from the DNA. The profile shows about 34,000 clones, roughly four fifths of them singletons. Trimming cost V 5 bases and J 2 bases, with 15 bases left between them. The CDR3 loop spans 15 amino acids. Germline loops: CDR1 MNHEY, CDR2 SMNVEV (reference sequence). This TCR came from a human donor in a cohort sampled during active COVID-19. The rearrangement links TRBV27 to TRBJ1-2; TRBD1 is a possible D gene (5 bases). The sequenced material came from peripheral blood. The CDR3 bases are TGTGCCAGCAGTGCCGGTGGGGGGATGAACTATGGCTACACCTTC. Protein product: CASSAGGGMNYGYTF.